This T cell receptor (beta chain) stems from a study of blood T cell repertoires in COVID-19. Per the authors' pipeline: Researchers report that nucleated cell counts were estimated from reference gene primer amplification. Profiled with immunoSEQ multiplex PCR; TCRdb holds only in-frame clones, not every one. That table gives V, J and clone size, and the DNA gave D and trimming. The sample has under 300,000 clones, approximately 83% seen once. The TCR originated in a woman between 45 and 65 years old who had recovered from COVID-19. Sequencing was performed on peripheral blood.

Here the CDR3 reads CASLGGGVEFF. The CDR3 bases are TGTGCCAGCTTAGGAGGCGGGGTCGAGTTCTTC. This rearrangement joins TRBV11-2 to TRBJ2-1, with D perhaps matching TRBD2 (6 bases). V was pared by 8 bases and J by 14 bases, with 16 bases between. This CDR3 is built from 11 residues. CDR1 SGHAT and CDR2 FQNNGV come from the germline V gene.